One sample yielded the 27 T cell receptor beta chains listed below, sequenced in a study of blood T cell repertoires in COVID-19. Sequencing was performed with immunoSEQ multiplex PCR; in TCRdb, only in-frame clones are kept and a portion is missing. The profile shows just over 75,000 clones, roughly 89% of them singletons. Sample: peripheral blood. These TCRs come from a woman aged 80 or over with active or convalescent COVID-19.

This chain links TRBV11-1 with TRBJ2-2, with D uncertain. This CDR3 has 14 amino acids. Trimming took off 2 bases at V and 6 bases at J, with 10 bases between the two ends. Germline V gene sequence: CDR1 SGHAT, CDR2 FQDESV (reference sequence). Written as DNA, the CDR3 is TGTGCCAGCAGCTTAAAATTAATTGCCGGGGAGCTGTTTTTT. Its translation is CASSLKLIAGELFF.

This rearrangement joins TRBV11-2 to TRBJ2-3; 12 bases are shared with TRBD2. The CDR3 is made up of 16 amino acids. The junction had 7 bases not matched to a gene; V was cut back by 5 bases and J by 4 bases. Per germline, CDR1 SGHAT and CDR2 FQNNGV. The DNA of the CDR3 is TGTGCCAGCAGCCCCGAACTAGCGGGAGGCGCAGATACGCAGTATTTT. It encodes CASSPELAGGADTQYF. Drawing the rest from reference TRBV11-2 and TRBJ2-3, the complete variable domain is EAGVAQSPRYKIIEKRQSVAFWCNPISGHATLYWYQQILGQGPKLLIQFQNNGVVDDSQLPKDRFSAERLKGVDSTLKIQPAKLEDSAVYLCASSPELAGGADTQYFGPGTRLTVL.

Only one count was recorded for this clone. This sequence joins TRBV4-3 and TRBJ2-2, with D possibly matching TRBD1 (6 bases). V was clipped by 0 bases and J by 14 bases, with 13 bases between them. This CDR3 spans 13 amino acids. Germline V gives CDR1 LGHNA, CDR2 YSLEER. The CDR3: CASSQDRGIGLFF. DNA for the CDR3: TGCGCCAGCAGCCAAGATAGGGGGATCGGACTGTTTTTT.

The chain combines TRBV6-6 with TRBJ2-1; D not certain. The V and J ends lost 6 bases and 9 bases respectively, with 9 bases between them. Looked up from germline, CDR1 is MNHNY and CDR2 is SVGAGI (reference sequence). The CDR3 is 11 residues long. The CDR3: CASSYTGEQFF. The CDR3 region has the DNA TGTGCCAGCAGCTATACGGGTGAGCAGTTCTTC.

The rearrangement joins TRBV5-4 to TRBJ2-3, with TRBD2 matching 8 bases. This CDR3 comprises 16 residues. V shed 3 bases, J shed 4 bases, and the junction held 10 bases outside the gene matches. From germline, CDR1 is SGHNT and CDR2 YYREEE (reference sequence). CDR3 nucleotides: TGTGCCAGCAGCTATGGGGGCGGGGGGCCAGCAGATACGCAGTATTTT. Encoded protein: CASSYGGGGPADTQYF.

The chain couples TRBV7-2 to TRBJ1-2; D gene ambiguous. The germline V gene has CDR1 SGHTA and CDR2 FQGNSA. CDR3 size: 14 residues. V gave up 3 bases and J gave up 4 bases, with 12 bases separating them. In DNA, the CDR3 is TGTGCCAGCAGCTTGCGGGGTTCCGCCTATGGCTACACCTTC. Its protein is CASSLRGSAYGYTF.

The V call is TRBV28, the J call TRBJ2-7; 10 nucleotides agree with TRBD2. Germline CDR1 is MDHEN and CDR2 is SYDVKM. CDR3 size: 15 residues. Trimming removed 5 bases from V and 2 bases from J; junction bases left unmatched: 6. The DNA of the CDR3 is TGTGCCAGCAGTCCCAGCGGGGGGGTCCCCTACGAGCAGTACTTC. It is translated as CASSPSGGVPYEQYF.

Of note for this clone: The same CDR3 arises from other DNA sequences in this sample as well. This chain joins TRBV15 and TRBJ2-2, with D perhaps matching TRBD1 (5 bases). Germline V gene data show CDR1 as LNHNV and CDR2 as YYDKDF (reference sequence). V was pared by 5 bases and J by 1 base, with 11 bases between. The CDR3 contains 15 residues. Written as DNA, the CDR3 is TGTGCCACCAGCCGCGAGGACAAGAACACCGGGGAGCTGTTTTTT. Protein sequence: CATSREDKNTGELFF. Complete variable domain (other parts from reference TRBV15 and TRBJ2-2): DAMVIQNPRYQVTQFGKPVTLSCSQTLNHNVMYWYQQKSSQAPKLLFHYYDKDFNNEADTPDNFQSRRPNTSFCFLDIRSPGLGDTAMYLCATSREDKNTGELFFGEGSRLTVL.

Concerning this clone itself: One junction end does not reproduce the germline sequence, and a read error may be involved. V and J are TRBV3-1 (or the pseudogene TRBV3-2) and TRBJ2-5; D not certain. This CDR3 spans 15 amino acids. The germline CDR1 and CDR2 sequences are LGHDT and YNNKEL (reference sequence). CDR3 region: CASNQDGSVGETQYF. The CDR3 DNA is TGTGCCAGCAACCAAGATGGTAGTGTCGGAGAGACCCAGTACTTC.

V gene TRBV4-3 combines with J gene TRBJ1-2; no reliable D call. The CDR3 length is 12 residues. Trimming took off 0 bases at V and 7 bases at J, with 6 bases between the two ends. Per the germline V gene, CDR1 is LGHNA and CDR2 is YSLEER. The CDR3 protein is CASSQEGSGYTF. Written as DNA, the CDR3 is TGCGCCAGCAGCCAAGAAGGGAGTGGCTACACCTTC.

V usage is TRBV2 and J usage is TRBJ2-2; D gene ambiguous. This CDR3 has 15 residues. Trimming shortened V by 5 bases and J by 0 bases, and 10 bases separated the two germline ends. Germline assignment: CDR1 SNHLY and CDR2 FYNNEI. CDR3 loop: CASSWAGANTGELFF. The CDR3 DNA is TGTGCCAGCAGTTGGGCCGGTGCGAACACCGGGGAGCTGTTTTTT.

The chain carries TRBV4-2 and TRBJ1-2, with 7 bases lining up with TRBD1. Germline V CDR1 and CDR2: LGHNA, YNFKEQ. Germline trimming cut 1 base from V and 4 bases from J; bases unmatched to any gene: 0. This CDR3 spans 13 amino acids. The CDR3 reads CASSQGDSYGYTF. The DNA for the CDR3 is TGTGCCAGCAGCCAAGGGGACAGCTATGGCTACACCTTC.

The V gene is TRBV11-3, the J gene TRBJ2-3; TRBD2 matches 13 bases. J was trimmed by 1 base and V by 4 bases; bases with no gene match: 2. Germline V lookup: CDR1 SGHNT, CDR2 YENEEA. The CDR3 covers 16 residues. The DNA of the CDR3 is TGTGCCAGCAGCTCAACTAGCGGGAGGGGCACAGATACGCAGTATTTT. It yields the protein CASSSTSGRGTDTQYF.

V usage is TRBV5-1 and J usage is TRBJ1-1, with D unresolved. V was trimmed by 5 bases and J by 4 bases, leaving 15 bases between them. CDR1 is SGHRS and CDR2 is YFSETQ in the germline V gene. This CDR3 has 14 residues. The CDR3 is CASREDSHSTEAFF. The CDR3, as DNA: TGCGCCAGCAGGGAGGACTCGCATTCCACTGAAGCTTTCTTT.

CDR3 nucleotides: TGTGCCAGCAGCCCCGCCCCCCTAGCGGGGGGTATAGAGACCCAGTACTTC. This sequence encodes CASSPAPLAGGIETQYF. V is TRBV7-6 and J is TRBJ2-5; 11 bases align to TRBD2. Germline V gene data show CDR1 as SGHVS and CDR2 as FNYEAQ. The length of the CDR3 is 17 residues. Losses at the gene ends were 5 bases for V and 4 bases for J; bases not matched to a gene: 12. The full variable domain, with the rest looked up from reference TRBV7-6 and TRBJ2-5, is GAGVSQSPRYKVTKRGQDVALRCDPISGHVSLYWYRQALGQGPEFLTYFNYEAQQDKSGLPNDRFSAERPEGSISTLTIQRTEQRDSAMYRCASSPAPLAGGIETQYFGPGTRLLVL.

CDR3 in amino acids: CASSLTTGARNQPQHF. The DNA of the CDR3 is TGTGCCAGCAGCCTAACGACAGGGGCACGGAATCAGCCCCAGCATTTT. This chain joins TRBV7-8 and TRBJ1-5; 8 positions match TRBD1. Germline CDR1 and CDR2: SGHVS and FQNEAQ. This CDR3 has 16 residues. V lost 5 bases, J lost 4 bases, and 10 bases stayed unmatched.

The chain joins TRBV19 to TRBJ2-1; 8 bases align to TRBD1. Germline V gene lookup returns CDR1 LNHDA and CDR2 SQIVND (reference sequence). The CDR3 contains 17 residues. V lost 6 bases to trimming and J lost 9 bases; unmatched junction nucleotides: 19. CDR3 residues: CASRPGAGRTGWGEQFF. As DNA, the CDR3 is TGTGCCAGTAGACCCGGGGCGGGGAGGACAGGGTGGGGTGAGCAGTTCTTC.

The rearrangement links TRBV13 to TRBJ2-7; D is unresolved. The V end was cut by 1 base, the J end by 9 bases, with 13 bases between. The CDR3 is 13 residues long. Per the germline V gene, CDR1 is PRHDT and CDR2 is FYEKMQ (reference sequence). The DNA of the CDR3 is TGTGCCAGCAGCTTAGAGACGGCGTCGGGGCAGTACTTC. Translation: CASSLETASGQYF.

In its sample, this clone was seen once. For the CDR3, the DNA is TGTGCCACCAGTGACGGGAACTCCTACGAGCAGTACTTC. Translating it yields CATSDGNSYEQYF. This rearrangement joins TRBV24-1 to TRBJ2-7; D perhaps matches TRBD2 (5 bases). Germline values: CDR1 KGHDR, CDR2 SFDVKD. The CDR3 totals 13 residues. With 4 bases removed from V and 0 bases from J, the gap between germline ends came to 6 bases.

V gene TRBV7-2 combines with J gene TRBJ1-1; no definite D call. CDR3 length equals 15 residues. Deletions cut 5 bases from V and 1 base from J, with 14 bases between. Germline V gene data show CDR1 as SGHTA and CDR2 as FQGNSA. The CDR3 loop is CASSPRIGENTEAFF. CDR3 in DNA: TGTGCCAGCAGCCCGCGCATCGGAGAGAACACTGAAGCTTTCTTT.

This chain links TRBV5-1 with TRBJ2-3; D is unresolved. This CDR3 is 16 amino acids long. Per the germline V gene, CDR1 is SGHRS and CDR2 is YFSETQ. Trimming took off 0 bases at V and 0 bases at J, with 11 bases between the two ends. The CDR3 coding sequence is TGCGCCAGCAGCTTGGATTCAGCGCTTAGCACAGATACGCAGTATTTT. It yields the protein CASSLDSALSTDTQYF.

This chain joins TRBV6-5 and TRBJ1-4; TRBD1 matches 10 bases. Trimming cost V 8 bases and J 10 bases; bases outside gene matches: 10. The CDR3 loop spans 14 amino acids. Germline assignment: CDR1 MNHEY and CDR2 SVGAGI. CDR3 sequence (DNA): TGTGCCAGCGGAAGGGACAGGGGAGTTGGAAAACTGTTTTTT. Its translation: CASGRDRGVGKLFF.

V usage is TRBV20-1 and J usage is TRBJ2-7; perhaps TRBD2 as D (6 bases). Germline assignment: CDR1 DFQATT and CDR2 SNEGSKA (reference sequence). The CDR3 totals 11 residues. The CDR3 spells CSTKAGHEQYF. CDR3 nucleotide sequence: TGCAGCACCAAAGCGGGTCACGAGCAGTACTTC.

The V and J genes are TRBV7-2 and TRBJ1-2; D might be TRBD1 (6 bases). The CDR3 length is 12 residues. V lost 5 bases, J lost 7 bases, and 11 bases lay in between. From germline, CDR1 is SGHTA and CDR2 FQGNSA. CDR3 sequence reads: CASSPDRLGYTF. CDR3 DNA: TGTGCCAGCAGCCCGGACAGACTTGGCTACACCTTC.

This clone was counted between two and nine times. V gene TRBV5-5 combines with J gene TRBJ2-7; D gene uncertain. Germline V lookup: CDR1 SGHKS, CDR2 YYEKEE (reference sequence). The V and J ends lost 4 bases and 2 bases respectively, with 10 bases between them. CDR3 size: 13 residues. The CDR3 sequence: CASSGQPAYEQYF. The CDR3 region has the DNA TGTGCCAGCAGCGGGCAACCCGCCTACGAGCAGTACTTC.

This CDR3 is CASSLTGDSYNEQFF. DNA for the CDR3: TGTGCCAGCAGCTTAACAGGGGATTCCTACAATGAGCAGTTCTTC. This chain joins TRBV7-3 and TRBJ2-1, with D tentatively TRBD1 (5 bases). This CDR3 region has 15 residues. From germline, CDR1 is SGHTA and CDR2 FQGTGA. V gave up 0 bases and J gave up 1 base, with 7 bases separating them.

The genes are TRBV6-5 and TRBJ2-2; D is unresolved. This CDR3 comprises 14 residues. Looked up from germline, CDR1 is MNHEY and CDR2 is SVGAGI. V was trimmed by 2 bases and J by 5 bases, leaving 9 bases between them. CDR3 sequence (DNA): TGTGCCAGCAGTTACACAGTCAGAACCGGGGAGCTGTTTTTT. Amino acids: CASSYTVRTGELFF.